This T cell receptor beta chain was sequenced during a study of T-cell reconstitution after alpha-beta-depleted transplantation in children (dated by TCRdb to the mid-2010s). For the study in its entirety: Using TCR repertoire profiling, the study followed T-cell immune reconstitution in a quantitative way in children after TCRalphabeta/CD19-depleted allogeneic hematopoietic cell transplantation.

The library relied on PCR. Sequencer: Illumina HiSeq 2500. To normalize quantification of the TCRbeta repertoire, the TCR libraries were built with molecular barcoding that relied on unique molecular identifiers. TCRdb itself trimmed the public reads at Q25 with fastp, ran MiXCR and retained productive beta chains. Rows merge per CDR3 protein into single entries with the most common DNA and genes. Here the sample has fewer than 550,000 distinct CDR3 sequences; 10% to 12% occur a single time. The top ten hold approximately 15% of the sample. Trimming takes 3 bases from V and 1 base from J, and the germline ends sit 22 bases apart. The CDR3 holds 18 amino acids from the cysteine to the phenylalanine. Left in the record is the CDR3 DNA by itself, 54 bases read in frame from the first base. The germline V gene supplies CDR1 SGDLS and CDR2 YYNGEE. The treatment or condition label, read with the paper, signifies: allogeneic hematopoietic cell transplantation with graft depleted of TCRalphabeta T cells and CD19 B cells. The children who served as transplant recipients had been given grafts of TCRalphabeta/CD19-depleted allogeneic hematopoietic cells.

Turning to this clonotype: Its recognized antigen is unknown. No base-level quality is on record; no much larger clone is a single base apart.

General findings and caveats noted by the study authors: In some patients, high TCRbeta diversity at day 60 was attributed to recipient T cells and intrathymic progenitors that had survived conditioning. The apparently early alphabetaT-cell count recovery about two months after transplant was reportedly dependent on only several hundred rapidly expanded clones derived from non-depleted graft cells. Over the following months the frequencies of hyperexpanded clones went down, and after one year T-cell counts and TCRbeta diversity were mostly credited to newly produced T cells.

The sequence was collected from a female patient aged 2 to 10 who had a stem cell transplant for aplastic anemia, so the T cells may come from the graft donor. Rearrangement joined TRBV9 to TRBJ1-2; a tentative D call is TRBD1 (5 bases match). The specimen was PBMCs, mostly from graft donor cells, collected 180 days after TCRalphabeta/CD19-depleted stem cell transplant. The DNA is TGTGCCAGCAGCGCCGCGGGGGACGACAGAAGGATTAACTATGGCTACACCTTC. This yields the protein CASSAAGDDRRINYGYTF.